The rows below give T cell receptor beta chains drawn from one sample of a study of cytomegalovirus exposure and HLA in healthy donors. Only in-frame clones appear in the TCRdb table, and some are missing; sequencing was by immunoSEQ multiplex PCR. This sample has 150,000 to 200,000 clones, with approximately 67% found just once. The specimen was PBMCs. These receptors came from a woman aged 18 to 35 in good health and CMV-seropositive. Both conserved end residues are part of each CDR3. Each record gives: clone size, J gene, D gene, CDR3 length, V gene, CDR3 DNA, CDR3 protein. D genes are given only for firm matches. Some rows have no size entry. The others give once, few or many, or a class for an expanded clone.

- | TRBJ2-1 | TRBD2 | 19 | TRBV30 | TGTGCCTGGAGTATTTGGACTAGCGGGGGCCGAACTCTTTACAATGAGCAGTTCTTC | CAWSIWTSGGRTLYNEQFF
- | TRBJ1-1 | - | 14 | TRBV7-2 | TGTGCCAGCAGCTTAGGAATACGCGGAAATGAAGCTTTCTTT | CASSLGIRGNEAFF
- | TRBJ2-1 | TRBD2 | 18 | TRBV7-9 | TGTGCCAGCACGTCCCAGCTTGATCTACTAGCGGGAGAGGTTGAGCAGTTCTTC | CASTSQLDLLAGEVEQFF
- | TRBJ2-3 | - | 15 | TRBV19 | TGTGCCAGTAGTATAGCCGGGTATTCCACAGATACGCAGTATTTT | CASSIAGYSTDTQYF
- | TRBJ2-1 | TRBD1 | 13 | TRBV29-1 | TGCAGCGTTGCGGGACAGGGAGGCAATGAGCAGTTCTTC | CSVAGQGGNEQFF
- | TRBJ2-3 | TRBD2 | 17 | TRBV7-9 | TGTGCCAGCAGCTTAGGGGCTAGCGGGCGTAGAACAGATACGCAGTATTTT | CASSLGASGRRTDTQYF
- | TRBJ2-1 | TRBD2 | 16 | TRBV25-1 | TGTGCCAGCAGTGACGCCAGGACTAGCGGGAGGATTGAGCAGTTCTTC | CASSDARTSGRIEQFF
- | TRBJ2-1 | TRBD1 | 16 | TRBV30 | TGTGCCTGGAGTAAAACCGGGACAGAACCCTACAATGAGCAGTTCTTC | CAWSKTGTEPYNEQFF
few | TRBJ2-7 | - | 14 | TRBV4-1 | TGCGCCAGCAGCCAAGCCGAACAGGGCTACGAGCAGTACTTC | CASSQAEQGYEQYF
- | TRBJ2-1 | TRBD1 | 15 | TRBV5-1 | TGCGCCAGCGCTTATGACAGGGGGTCCTACAATGAGCAGTTCTTC | CASAYDRGSYNEQFF
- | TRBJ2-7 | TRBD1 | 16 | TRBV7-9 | TGTGCCAGCAGCGTCCCCGGGACAGGGCCCTCCTACGAGCAGTACTTC | CASSVPGTGPSYEQYF
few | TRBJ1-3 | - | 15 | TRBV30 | TGTGCCTGGAGTGCCACATGGGCCTCTGGAAACACCATATATTTT | CAWSATWASGNTIYF
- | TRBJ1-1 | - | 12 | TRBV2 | TGTGCCAGCATTACGGGAAACCGGAAAGCTTTCTTT | CASITGNRKAFF
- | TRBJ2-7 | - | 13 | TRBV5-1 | TGCGCCAGCAGCTTGGTTAGGGGCTACGAGCAGTACTTC | CASSLVRGYEQYF
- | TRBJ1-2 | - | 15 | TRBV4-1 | TGCGCCAGCAGCCCCGGTTCTGGGGGCGGGCATGGCTACACCTTC | CASSPGSGGGHGYTF
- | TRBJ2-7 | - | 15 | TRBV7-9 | TGTGCCAGCAGCTTAGCGCCAGGAAACTCCTACGAGCAGTACTTC | CASSLAPGNSYEQYF
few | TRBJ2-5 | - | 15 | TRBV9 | TGTGCCAGCAGCCTCCTCGGGAAGATTCAAGAGACCCAGTACTTC | CASSLLGKIQETQYF
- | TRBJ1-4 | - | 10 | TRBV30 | TGTGCCTGGGGACAGGAAAAACTGTTTTTT | CAWGQEKLFF
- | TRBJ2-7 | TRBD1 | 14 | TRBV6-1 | TGTGCCAGCAACCCGACAGGGGACTCATACGAGCAGTACTTC | CASNPTGDSYEQYF
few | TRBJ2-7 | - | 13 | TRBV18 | TGTGCCAGCTCAGCAGGTATGGGCTACGAGCAGTACTTC | CASSAGMGYEQYF
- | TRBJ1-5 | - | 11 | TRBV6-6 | TGTGCCAGAGGAGCGGTGTTTCCCCAGCATTTT | CARGAVFPQHF
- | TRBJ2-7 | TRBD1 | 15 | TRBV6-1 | TGTGCCAGCAGTAGTCCCGGGACAGGGCGAAAAGAGCAGTACTTC | CASSSPGTGRKEQYF
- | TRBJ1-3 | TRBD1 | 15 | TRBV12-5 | TGTGCTAGTGGGGGACAGGGGGCTGGAGGAAACACCATATATTTT | CASGGQGAGGNTIYF
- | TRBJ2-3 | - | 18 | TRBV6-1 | TGTGCCAGCAGTGTACCAATCGCAGGGTCCTCTAGCACAGATACGCAGTATTTT | CASSVPIAGSSSTDTQYF
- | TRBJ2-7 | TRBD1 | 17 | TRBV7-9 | TGTGCCAGCAGCTTAGCAAACGAATGGACAGGGGGCTACGAGCAGTACTTC | CASSLANEWTGGYEQYF
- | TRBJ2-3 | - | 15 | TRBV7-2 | TGTGCCAGCAGCCTGGCTGTGTTGGGCACAGATACGCAGTATTTT | CASSLAVLGTDTQYF
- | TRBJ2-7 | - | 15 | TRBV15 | TGTGCCACCTTATCGTCGAGCGACAGCTCCTACGAGCAGTACTTC | CATLSSSDSSYEQYF
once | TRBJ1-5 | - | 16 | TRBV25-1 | TGTGCCAGCAGTAAAGGGGGTCCTGGGTTCAATCAGCCCCAGCATTTT | CASSKGGPGFNQPQHF
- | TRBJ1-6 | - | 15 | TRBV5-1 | TGCGCCAGCAGCAACAGGAGCTCCTATAATTCACCCCTCCACTTT | CASSNRSSYNSPLHF
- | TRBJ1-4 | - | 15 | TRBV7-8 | TGTGCCAGCTCTCGGATTGGGGGGGCTGGGGAAAAACTGTTTTTT | CASSRIGGAGEKLFF
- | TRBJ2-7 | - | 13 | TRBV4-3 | TGCGCCAGCAGCCAGGGGGGACTCCACGAGCAGTACTTC | CASSQGGLHEQYF
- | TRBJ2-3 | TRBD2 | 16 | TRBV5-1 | TGCGCCAGCAGCTTGGAGGCGGGGGGGCGCACAGATACGCAGTATTTT | CASSLEAGGRTDTQYF
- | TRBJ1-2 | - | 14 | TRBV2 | TGTGCCAGCAGGGGTTCTCCGGACAGCTATGGCTACACCTTC | CASRGSPDSYGYTF
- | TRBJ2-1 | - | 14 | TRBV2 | TGTGCCAGCACCCTAGATTCCCTCTACAATGAGCAGTTCTTC | CASTLDSLYNEQFF
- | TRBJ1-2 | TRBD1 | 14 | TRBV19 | TGTGCCAGTAGTAGGGACAGGGGTAACTATGGCTACACCTTC | CASSRDRGNYGYTF
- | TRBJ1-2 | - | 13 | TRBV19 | TGTGCCACTCTTCAATTTAGTGACTATGGCTACACCTTC | CATLQFSDYGYTF
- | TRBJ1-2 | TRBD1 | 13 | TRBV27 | TGTGCCAAAACAGGGGGCCCGAACTATGGCTACACCTTC | CAKTGGPNYGYTF
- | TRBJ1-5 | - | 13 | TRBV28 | TGTGCCACCCGCGGACAGAGCAATCAGCCCCAGCATTTT | CATRGQSNQPQHF
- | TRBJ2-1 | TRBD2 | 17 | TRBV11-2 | TGTGCCAGCAGTAACCAAGGGCCTAGCGGGAGATACAATGAGCAGTTCTTC | CASSNQGPSGRYNEQFF
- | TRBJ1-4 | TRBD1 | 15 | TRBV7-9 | TGTGCCAGCAGCCCCTGGGACAGCCCTAATGAAAAACTGTTTTTT | CASSPWDSPNEKLFF
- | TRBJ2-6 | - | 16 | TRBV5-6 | TGTGCCAGCAGCCCGGGACACTCGTCTGGGGCCAACGTCCTGACTTTC | CASSPGHSSGANVLTF
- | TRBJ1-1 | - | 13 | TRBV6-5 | TGTGCCACCTCGCGGGGGACATACACTGAAGCTTTCTTT | CATSRGTYTEAFF
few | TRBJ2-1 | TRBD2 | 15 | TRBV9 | TGTGCCAGCAGCGTCGAAGCGGGAGGGAGAAATGAGCAGTTCTTC | CASSVEAGGRNEQFF
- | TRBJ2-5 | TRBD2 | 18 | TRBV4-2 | TGTGCCAGCAGCCAAGGCCTTGAGCTAGCGGGGGTTAAAGAGACCCAGTACTTC | CASSQGLELAGVKETQYF
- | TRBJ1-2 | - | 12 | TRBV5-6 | TGTGCCAGCAGCCCGGTCGGGTATGGCTACACCTTC | CASSPVGYGYTF
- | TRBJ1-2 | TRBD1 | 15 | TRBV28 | TGTGCCAGCAGTTATTATCCGGGACAGGGATATGGCTACACCTTC | CASSYYPGQGYGYTF
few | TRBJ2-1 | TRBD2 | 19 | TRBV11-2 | TGTGCCAGCAGCTTCGGTGCTAGCGGAGGTGAAAGCTCCTACAATGAGCAGTTCTTC | CASSFGASGGESSYNEQFF
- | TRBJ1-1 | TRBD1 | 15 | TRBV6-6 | TGTGCCAGCAGTTTAGGACAGGGGGCGCATGCTGAAGCTTTCTTT | CASSLGQGAHAEAFF
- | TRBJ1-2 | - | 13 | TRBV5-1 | TGCGCCAGCAGCTTGGACCGGGTTTATGGCTACACCTTC | CASSLDRVYGYTF
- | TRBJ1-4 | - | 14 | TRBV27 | TGTGCCAGCAGTTCCTACGCAACTAATGAAAAACTGTTTTTT | CASSSYATNEKLFF
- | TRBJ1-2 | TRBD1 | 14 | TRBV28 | TGTGCCAGCAGTTTAGGGACAGGGGCGGGTGGCTACACCTTC | CASSLGTGAGGYTF
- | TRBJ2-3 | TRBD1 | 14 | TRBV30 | TGTGCCTGGAGTCTTGACAGGGGCACAGATACGCAGTATTTT | CAWSLDRGTDTQYF
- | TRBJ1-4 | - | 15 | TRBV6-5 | TGTGCCAGCAGTTACGAAGGGGCTCGGAGTGAAAAACTGTTTTTT | CASSYEGARSEKLFF